This T cell receptor beta chain is from a study of shared clonotypes between healthy human individuals. Assay used: immunoSEQ multiplex PCR; TCRdb lists only in-frame clones, some missing. This sample has about 2.1 million clones, with 85% to 95% found just once. CDR1 and CDR2 from the germline V gene are SGHDT and YYEEEE. The CDR3 covers 16 residues. Trimming at V came to 2 bases and at J to 4 bases, leaving 7 bases not matched to a gene. The naive CD8 subset, CD45RO-negative cells positively selected for CCR7, excluded terminally differentiated effector memory CD45RA+ cells. The origin of this receptor is a man aged 18 to 30 in good health. Some clones in this sample may be carry-over from other donors' samples. The gene calls are TRBV5-6 and TRBJ2-5; TRBD2 aligns across 11 bases. Sequencing input: naive CD8+ T cells from PBMCs. Written as DNA, the CDR3 is TGTGCCAGCAGCTTAATTACTAGCGGGAGTGGAGAGACCCAGTACTTC. Protein product: CASSLITSGSGETQYF.